These 32 T cell receptor beta chains share one sample of origin, sequenced in a study of T cells in localized non-small cell lung cancer. Sequencing used immunoSEQ multiplex PCR; TCRdb keeps in-frame clones, though not all of them. Of about 1,100 clones in the sample, about 38% are singletons; the top ten hold about an eighth. The specimen was normal lung tissue next to the tumor, collected before any cancer treatment. All receptors come from a man aged 35-69 years with stage III lung adenocarcinoma.

This clone has a single count. V is TRBV30 and J is TRBJ1-5; D perhaps matches TRBD1 (6 bases). Germline lookup yields CDR1 GTSNPN and CDR2 SVGIG (reference sequence). The CDR3 runs to 14 residues. V was pared by 1 base and J by 6 bases, with 13 bases between. CDR3 loop: CAWSDRAGFQPQHF. For the CDR3, the DNA is TGTGCCTGGAGTGACAGGGCGGGCTTTCAGCCCCAGCATTTT.

This chain links TRBV6-8 with TRBJ1-2, with TRBD1 matching 10 bases. This CDR3 is 14 amino acids long. J gave up 6 bases and V 6 bases, and 7 bases lay outside the gene matches. Per germline, CDR1 MNHGY and CDR2 SAAAGT. The CDR3 nucleotides read TGTGCCAGCAGGTGGTTGACAGGGGGCGATGGCTACACCTTC. It codes for CASRWLTGGDGYTF.

The genes are TRBV19 and TRBJ1-1; no definite D call. This CDR3 is 14 amino acids long. Looked up from germline, CDR1 is LNHDA and CDR2 is SQIVND (reference sequence). Trimming stripped 2 bases from V and 1 base from J, with 8 bases between. For the CDR3, the DNA is TGTGCCAGTAGTATAAGGCAACCGAACACTGAAGCTTTCTTT. This translates into CASSIRQPNTEAFF.

In its sample, this clone was seen once. V usage is TRBV14 and J usage is TRBJ2-7; 11 bases map to TRBD1. This CDR3 is built from 15 residues. V lost 3 bases to trimming and J lost 3 bases; unmatched junction nucleotides: 4. Germline CDR1 is SGHDN and CDR2 is FVKESK. The CDR3 reads CASSHRDRGGYEQYF. The CDR3 DNA is TGTGCCAGCAGCCACCGGGACAGGGGGGGCTACGAGCAGTACTTC.

CDR3 sequence: CASSVAGHVNTEAFF. DNA of the CDR3: TGTGCCAGCAGCGTAGCGGGGCACGTGAACACTGAAGCTTTCTTT. J is TRBJ1-1 and V is TRBV9, with a possible D match to TRBD1 (5 bases). Looked up from germline, CDR1 is SGDLS and CDR2 is YYNGEE. This CDR3 contains 15 residues. Trimming shortened V by 0 bases and J by 0 bases, and 9 bases separated the two germline ends.

This clone has more than one count but fewer than ten. The chain carries TRBV5-1 and TRBJ1-3, with 7 bases lining up with TRBD1. CDR1 SGHRS and CDR2 YFSETQ come from the germline V gene. CDR3 length: 14 amino acids. J was trimmed by 3 bases and V by 4 bases; bases with no gene match: 4. The CDR3 DNA sequence: TGCGCCAGCAGCCAGGGACAGCTTGGAAACACCATATATTTT. Protein product: CASSQGQLGNTIYF. Using reference TRBV5-1 and TRBJ1-3 for the parts outside the CDR3, the full variable domain is KAGVTQTPRYLIKTRGQQVTLSCSPISGHRSVSWYQQTPGQGLQFLFEYFSETQRNKGNFPGRFSGRQFSNSRSEMNVSTLELGDSALYLCASSQGQLGNTIYFGEGSWLTVV.

V gene TRBV2 combines with J gene TRBJ1-5; the D is unclear. V lost 2 bases and J 4 bases, leaving 12 bases between the germline ends. CDR3 length equals 15 residues. Germline CDR1 SNHLY, CDR2 FYNNEI. In nucleotides, the CDR3 is TGTGCCAGCAGTGAATTCCTGGCAAGAAATCAGCCCCAGCATTTT. It is translated as CASSEFLARNQPQHF.

By its share, this clone is large. CDR3 coding DNA: TGTGCCAGCAGCTTAGAAGCAGGGGGCAATGAAAAACTGTTTTTT. Its translation is CASSLEAGGNEKLFF. This rearrangement joins TRBV11-3 to TRBJ1-4; 8 nucleotides match TRBD1. Losses at the gene ends were 0 bases for V and 5 bases for J; bases not matched to a gene: 2. The CDR3 sequence is 15 residues long. CDR1 is SGHNT, CDR2 YENEEA, per germline. The full variable domain, in which reference TRBV11-3 and TRBJ1-4 provide the parts outside the CDR3, is EAGVVQSPRYKIIEKKQPVAFWCNPISGHNTLYWYLQNLGQGPELLIRYENEEAVDDSQLPKDRFSAERLKGVDSTLKIQPAELGDSAVYLCASSLEAGGNEKLFFGSGTQLSVL.

Judged by abundance, this clone is medium-sized. J is TRBJ2-7 and V is TRBV11-3; 7 bases line up with TRBD2. Germline CDR1 reads SGHNT; CDR2 reads YENEEA. V was pared by 3 bases and J by 0 bases, with 5 bases of the junction left unmatched. The CDR3 totals 15 residues. This CDR3 is CASSFITGGSYEQYF. The CDR3 region has the DNA TGTGCCAGCAGCTTCATCACGGGGGGCTCCTACGAGCAGTACTTC. Full variable domain (remainder filled in from reference TRBV11-3 and TRBJ2-7): EAGVVQSPRYKIIEKKQPVAFWCNPISGHNTLYWYLQNLGQGPELLIRYENEEAVDDSQLPKDRFSAERLKGVDSTLKIQPAELGDSAVYLCASSFITGGSYEQYFGPGTRLTVT.

This clone was recorded a few times. The chain combines TRBV22-1 with TRBJ1-1; TRBD1 is the table's D call and was not checked against the DNA. TRBV22-1 constitutes a pseudogene. The CDR3 runs to 15 residues. The CDR3 loop is CPGSAQGAANTEAFF. The DNA for the CDR3 is TGTCCTGGGAGCGCTCAGGGGGCCGCGAACACTGAAGCTTTCTTT.

This clone was counted only a few times. CDR3 protein: CASSLVGLRNTIYF. Here the CDR3 DNA reads TGTGCCAGCAGCTTAGTAGGGTTACGAAACACCATATATTTT. The chain has TRBV13 and TRBJ1-3; D gene uncertain. The length of the CDR3 is 14 residues. V gave up 1 base and J gave up 5 bases, with 9 bases separating them. Germline CDR1 is PRHDT and CDR2 is FYEKMQ (reference sequence). The whole variable domain, filled in from reference TRBV13 and TRBJ1-3, reads AAGVIQSPRHLIKEKRETATLKCYPIPRHDTVYWYQQGPGQDPQFLISFYEKMQSDKGSIPDRFSAQQFSDYHSELNMSSLELGDSALYFCASSLVGLRNTIYFGEGSWLTVV.

This chain links TRBV1 with TRBJ2-3; the table's D gene call, TRBD2, was not cross checked with the DNA. TRBV1 is classified as a pseudogene. CDR3 size: 14 residues. The CDR3 bases are TGCGCCAGCAGCCAAACGGGGGGCACAGATACGCAGTATTTT. Amino acid sequence: CASSQTGGTDTQYF.

CDR3 sequence: CAISELQGNTGELFF. The CDR3 DNA reads TGTGCCATCAGTGAGTTACAGGGGAACACCGGGGAGCTGTTTTTT. The chain has TRBV10-3 and TRBJ2-2; tentative D call: TRBD1 (6 bases). V gave up 1 base and J gave up 1 base, with 7 bases separating them. CDR1 is ENHRY, CDR2 SYGVKD, per germline. The CDR3 spans 15 residues.

V gene TRBV28 combines with J gene TRBJ1-5, with D tentatively TRBD1 (5 bases). Germline CDR1 is MDHEN and CDR2 is SYDVKM. The CDR3 runs to 13 residues. V lost 6 bases and J lost 6, with 12 bases in between. The CDR3 protein is CASRSRESQPQHF. The DNA of the CDR3 is TGTGCCAGCAGGTCCAGGGAAAGTCAGCCCCAGCATTTT.

There are a few counts of this clone. The CDR3 DNA follows: TGTGCCAGCAGCCGTAGCGGGGGGCGCCCCGGGGAGCTGTTTTTT. It encodes CASSRSGGRPGELFF. The V gene is TRBV6-9, the J gene TRBJ2-2; 10 bases match TRBD2. The V segment lost 6 bases and the J segment 6 bases; nucleotides outside the gene matches: 7. This CDR3 contains 15 residues. Germline lookup yields CDR1 MNHGY and CDR2 SVAAGI.

The V call is TRBV28, the J call TRBJ2-7, with 8 bases fitting TRBD1. In germline, CDR1 is MDHEN, CDR2 SYDVKM. The CDR3 contains 14 residues. With V trimmed by 9 bases and J by 0 bases, 7 bases remained unmatched. The CDR3 region is CASNPGGNSYEQYF. DNA of the CDR3: TGTGCCAGTAATCCAGGGGGCAACTCCTACGAGCAGTACTTC.

A single count supports this clone. The junction does not match germline at one end; this may be a read error. One base lacks a clear read or is ambiguous, giving the residue X. The chain employs TRBV19 and TRBJ1-3; perhaps TRBD1 as D (5 bases). The CDR3 is 15 residues long. Germline V gene sequence: CDR1 LNHDA, CDR2 SQIVND (reference sequence). The CDR3 here is CXSSLLGGSGNTIYF. The CDR3 DNA reads as TGTGYCAGTAGTCTTCTGGGGGGCTCTGGAAACACCATATATTTT.

The rearrangement uses TRBV6-8 and TRBJ2-3; TRBD1 matches 8 bases. The CDR3 is 13 amino acids. Per the germline V gene, CDR1 is MNHGY and CDR2 is SAAAGT. V trimming: 6 bases; J trimming: 7 bases; junction bases outside the gene matches: 6. In DNA form, the CDR3 reads TGTGCCAGCAGGCCAGGGGGCGCGTATACGCAGTATTTT. Amino acid sequence: CASRPGGAYTQYF.

The chain has TRBV9 and TRBJ1-1, with D uncertain. CDR3 length equals 13 residues. Deletions cut 6 bases from V and 1 base from J, with 10 bases between. Germline V CDR1 and CDR2: SGDLS, YYNGEE. Here the CDR3 DNA reads TGTGCCAGCAACCTATTACAGAACACTGAAGCTTTCTTT. It is translated as CASNLLQNTEAFF.

This clone has a handful of counts. The rearrangement joins TRBV7-1 to TRBJ1-6; 7 bases fit TRBD1. TRBV7-1 is designated an ORF whose function remains uncertain. The trim removed 3 bases at V and 10 bases at J, leaving 6 bases unmatched. The CDR3 has 14 amino acids. CDR3 sequence: CASSSDRLLSPLHF. The CDR3 DNA follows: TGTGCCAGCAGCTCGGACAGGTTATTATCACCCCTCCACTTT.

This clone was found a few times. The rearrangement joins TRBV6-8 to TRBJ2-7; weak D call: TRBD1 (6 bases). The CDR3 sequence is 15 residues long. CDR1 MNHGY and CDR2 SAAAGT come from the germline V gene. V lost 5 bases and J lost 0, with 14 bases in between. The CDR3 spells CASSVRDILSYEQYF. The DNA of the CDR3 is TGTGCCAGCAGTGTCCGGGACATCCTCTCCTACGAGCAGTACTTC.

This clone is large (0.1 to 1%) in the sample. The chain recombines TRBV6-1 with TRBJ2-7; a possible D gene is TRBD1 (6 bases). Deletions cut 1 base from V and 4 bases from J, with 20 bases between. This CDR3 has 17 residues. Per germline, CDR1 MNHNS and CDR2 SASEGT. Here the CDR3 DNA reads TGTGCCAGCAGTGAAGGTCCTTGGGGCAGGGGCCTATACGAGCAGTACTTC. It specifies CASSEGPWGRGLYEQYF.

The genes are TRBV19 and TRBJ2-3; 8 nucleotides line up with TRBD1. The CDR3 totals 15 residues. V shed 6 bases, J shed 1 base, and the junction held 6 bases outside the gene matches. CDR1 and CDR2 from the germline V gene are LNHDA and SQIVND (reference sequence). CDR3 in DNA: TGTGCCAGTAGCCACAGGGGGTTAGGCACAGATACGCAGTATTTT. Its protein is CASSHRGLGTDTQYF.

The chain has TRBV6-8 and TRBJ1-6, with 10 bases aligning to TRBD1. The germline V gene has CDR1 MNHGY and CDR2 SAAAGT. The CDR3 spans 16 residues. V lost 5 bases and J lost 7; bases outside the gene matches: 8. The DNA for the CDR3 is TGTGCCAGCAGTGCCCGGGACAGGGGTAAAAATTCACCCCTCCACTTT. The encoded protein is CASSARDRGKNSPLHF.

The chain employs TRBV19 and TRBJ2-5, with a tentative D call TRBD2 (6 bases). V lost 3 bases and J 9 bases, leaving 17 bases between the germline ends. Germline CDR1 is LNHDA and CDR2 is SQIVND (reference sequence). The CDR3 covers 14 residues. In DNA form, the CDR3 reads TGTGCCAGTAGTATCACGGGGGACCAAACCGCCCAGTACTTC. Its protein is CASSITGDQTAQYF.

The chain carries TRBV7-5 and TRBJ1-5; TRBD1 was called by the table and not checked on the DNA. TRBV7-5 is a documented pseudogene. The CDR3 is 16 amino acids. The CDR3 DNA follows: TGTGCCAGCAGCTTGGGGGCGGGTGGTGGCAATCAGCCCCAGCATTTT. Its protein product is CASSLGAGGGNQPQHF.

This clone was observed a few times. CDR3 amino acids: CAIRDIKRNTIYF. CDR3 nucleotide sequence: TGTGCCATCCGGGACATCAAAAGAAACACCATATATTTT. The J gene is TRBJ1-3, the V gene TRBV6-8, with a possible D match to TRBD1 (6 bases). The V gene lost 10 bases and the J gene lost 5 bases, with 15 bases spanning the gap. The CDR3 consists of 13 residues. In germline, CDR1 is MNHGY, CDR2 SAAAGT.

The chain has TRBV15 and TRBJ2-2, with D perhaps matching TRBD2 (5 bases). Trimming stripped 5 bases from V and 3 bases from J, with 13 bases between. This CDR3 spans 15 amino acids. From germline, CDR1 is LNHNV and CDR2 YYDKDF (reference sequence). DNA of the CDR3: TGTGCCACCAGCGATGGAGGTATTGACACCGGGGAGCTGTTTTTT. It encodes CATSDGGIDTGELFF.

In its sample, this clone was seen a few times. This sequence joins TRBV6-8 and TRBJ1-4; D is ambiguous. CDR3 length: 14 residues. CDR1 is MNHGY and CDR2 is SAAAGT in the germline V gene. V lost 2 bases, J lost 5 bases, and 9 bases lay in between. The CDR3 here is CASSYPHQNEKLFF. The CDR3 DNA follows: TGTGCCAGCAGTTACCCCCACCAAAATGAAAAACTGTTTTTT.

This clone was detected only a few times. This sequence joins TRBV30 and TRBJ2-7; a weak D match, TRBD2 (5 bases). This CDR3 is 14 amino acids long. Trimming shortened V by 0 bases and J by 5 bases, and 14 bases separated the two germline ends. Per germline, CDR1 GTSNPN and CDR2 SVGIG (reference sequence). The CDR3 region is CAWSVGLAAHEQYF. For the CDR3, the DNA is TGTGCCTGGAGTGTAGGGCTAGCCGCCCACGAGCAGTACTTC.

This clone came up a few times. The V and J genes are TRBV11-3 and TRBJ1-2; a possible D gene is TRBD1 (5 bases). The germline V gene encodes CDR1 SGHNT and CDR2 YENEEA. The CDR3 contains 15 residues. Trimming took 3 bases from V and 11 from J, leaving 22 bases between them. CDR3 amino acids: CASSLGSRAALRYTF. The CDR3 DNA reads as TGTGCCAGCAGCTTGGGGAGCAGGGCCGCTCTTCGTTACACCTTC. The whole variable domain, filled in from reference TRBV11-3 and TRBJ1-2, reads EAGVVQSPRYKIIEKKQPVAFWCNPISGHNTLYWYLQNLGQGPELLIRYENEEAVDDSQLPKDRFSAERLKGVDSTLKIQPAELGDSAVYLCASSLGSRAALRYTFGSGTRLTVV.

The chain couples TRBV19 to TRBJ1-6; 8 bases line up with TRBD1. Germline V CDR1 and CDR2: LNHDA, SQIVND (reference sequence). CDR3 size: 14 residues. J lost 9 bases, V lost 3 bases, and 4 bases had no gene match. The CDR3 DNA sequence: TGTGCCAGTAGTATCGGACAGGGTGTTTCACCCCTCCACTTT. Its protein product is CASSIGQGVSPLHF.